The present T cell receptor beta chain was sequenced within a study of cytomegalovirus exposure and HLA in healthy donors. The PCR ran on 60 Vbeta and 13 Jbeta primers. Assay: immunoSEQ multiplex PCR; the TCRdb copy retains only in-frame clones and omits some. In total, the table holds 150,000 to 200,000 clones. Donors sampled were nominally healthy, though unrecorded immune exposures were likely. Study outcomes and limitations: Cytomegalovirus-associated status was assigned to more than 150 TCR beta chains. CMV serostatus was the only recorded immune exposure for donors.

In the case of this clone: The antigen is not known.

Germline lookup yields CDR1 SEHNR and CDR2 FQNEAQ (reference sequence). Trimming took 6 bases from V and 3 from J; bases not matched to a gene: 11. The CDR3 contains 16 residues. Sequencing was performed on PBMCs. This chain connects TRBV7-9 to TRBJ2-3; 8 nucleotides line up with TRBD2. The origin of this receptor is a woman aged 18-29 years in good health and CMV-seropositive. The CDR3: CASSTPAGVETDTQYF. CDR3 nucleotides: TGTGCCAGCAGTACCCCAGCGGGGGTTGAGACAGATACGCAGTATTTT.